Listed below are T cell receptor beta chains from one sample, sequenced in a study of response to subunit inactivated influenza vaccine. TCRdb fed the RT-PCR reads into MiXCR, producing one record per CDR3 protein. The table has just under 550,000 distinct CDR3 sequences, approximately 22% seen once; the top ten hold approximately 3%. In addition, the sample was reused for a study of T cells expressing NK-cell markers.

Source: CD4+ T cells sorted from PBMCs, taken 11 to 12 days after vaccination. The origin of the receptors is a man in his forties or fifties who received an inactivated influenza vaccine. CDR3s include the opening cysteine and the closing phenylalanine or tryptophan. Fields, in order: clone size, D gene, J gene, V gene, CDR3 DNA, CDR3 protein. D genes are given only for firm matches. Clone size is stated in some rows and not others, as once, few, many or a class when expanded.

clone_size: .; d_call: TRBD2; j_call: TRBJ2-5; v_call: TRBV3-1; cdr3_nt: TGTGCCAGCAGCCAAGTCGTAAGGGCGGGAGGGGCCCAGTACTTC; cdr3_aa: CASSQVVRAGGAQYF
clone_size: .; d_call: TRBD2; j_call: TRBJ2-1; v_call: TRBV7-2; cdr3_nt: TGTGCCAGCAGCCCCGGGACTAGCCCCTACAATGAGCAGTTCTTC; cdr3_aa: CASSPGTSPYNEQFF
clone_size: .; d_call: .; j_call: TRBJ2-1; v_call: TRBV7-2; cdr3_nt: TGTGCCAGCAGCAGACCCATGAGCTCCTACAATGAGCAGTTCTTC; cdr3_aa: CASSRPMSSYNEQFF
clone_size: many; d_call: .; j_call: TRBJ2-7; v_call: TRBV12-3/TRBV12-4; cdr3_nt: TGTGCCAGCAGCCGGTTATCCTACGAGCAGTACTTC; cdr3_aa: CASSRLSYEQYF
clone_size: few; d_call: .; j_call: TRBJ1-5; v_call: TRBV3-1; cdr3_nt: TGTGCCAGCAGCCAAGATCTACGGACGCCCCAGCATTTT; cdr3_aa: CASSQDLRTPQHF
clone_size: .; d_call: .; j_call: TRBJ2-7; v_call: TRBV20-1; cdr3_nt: TGCAGTGCGGGTCTAACGGGGCTTCGGGAGCAGTACTTC; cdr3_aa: CSAGLTGLREQYF
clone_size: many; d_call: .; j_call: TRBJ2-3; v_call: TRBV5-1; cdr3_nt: TGCGCCAGCAGAGGCGGGGTCAGCACAGATACGCAGTATTTT; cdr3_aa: CASRGGVSTDTQYF
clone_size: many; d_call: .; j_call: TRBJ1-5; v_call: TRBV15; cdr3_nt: TGTGCCACCAGCAGAGATCGCTCAGGGATTAGGCAGCCCCAGCATTTT; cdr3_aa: CATSRDRSGIRQPQHF
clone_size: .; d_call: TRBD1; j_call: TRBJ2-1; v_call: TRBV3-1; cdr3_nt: TGTGCCAGCGGGCAAGGGGGCATCATATCCTACAATGAGCAGTTCTTC; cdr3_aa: CASGQGGIISYNEQFF
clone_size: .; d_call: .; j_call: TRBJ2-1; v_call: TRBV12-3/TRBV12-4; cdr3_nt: TGTGCCAGCAGCGAAAATCGGGGGGCGATCAATGAGCAGTTCTTC; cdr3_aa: CASSENRGAINEQFF
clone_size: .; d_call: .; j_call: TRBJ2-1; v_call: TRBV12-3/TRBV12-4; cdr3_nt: TGTGCCAGTTTCAAAGGGCTCCAACCGGGCGGTGGGTTCTTC; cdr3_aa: CASFKGLQPGGGFF
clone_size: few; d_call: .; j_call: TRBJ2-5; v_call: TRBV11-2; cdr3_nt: TGTGCCAGCAGCTTAGTTTCATTTTGGGGGACTGGGGAGACCCAGTACTTC; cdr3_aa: CASSLVSFWGTGETQYF
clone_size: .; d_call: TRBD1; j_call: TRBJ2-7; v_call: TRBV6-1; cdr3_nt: TGTGCCAGCAGTGAACCGGGACAGGGAACTGCCTACGAGCAGTACTTC; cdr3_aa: CASSEPGQGTAYEQYF
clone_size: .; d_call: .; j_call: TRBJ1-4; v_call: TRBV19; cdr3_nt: TGTGCCAGTTCACGGGTTCTTAATGAAAAACTGTTTTTT; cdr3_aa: CASSRVLNEKLFF
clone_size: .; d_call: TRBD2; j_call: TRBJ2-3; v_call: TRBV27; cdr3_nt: TGTGCCAGCAGGCGACTAGCGGGTACATATACGCAGTATTTT; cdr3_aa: CASRRLAGTYTQYF
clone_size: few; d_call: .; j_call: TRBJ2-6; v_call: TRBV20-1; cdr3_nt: TGCAGTGCTAGTGGAGACACTGGGGCCAACGTCCTGACTTTC; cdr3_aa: CSASGDTGANVLTF
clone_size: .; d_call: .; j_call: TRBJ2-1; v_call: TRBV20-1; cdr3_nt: TGCAGTGCCCCGCGATTGAGCGTGATATACAATGAGCAGTTCTTC; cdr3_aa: CSAPRLSVIYNEQFF
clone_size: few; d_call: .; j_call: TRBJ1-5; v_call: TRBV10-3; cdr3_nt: TGTGCCATCAGGGCCGATAGCAATCAGCCCCAGCATTTT; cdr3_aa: CAIRADSNQPQHF
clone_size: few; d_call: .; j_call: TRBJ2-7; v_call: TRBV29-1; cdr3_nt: TGCAGCGCCACCCTCAACTCCTACGAGCAGTACTTC; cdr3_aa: CSATLNSYEQYF
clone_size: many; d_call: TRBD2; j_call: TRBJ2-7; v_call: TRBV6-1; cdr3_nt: TGTGCCAGCAGCTCCACTAGCGGGATGAGGTACGAGCAGTACTTC; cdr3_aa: CASSSTSGMRYEQYF
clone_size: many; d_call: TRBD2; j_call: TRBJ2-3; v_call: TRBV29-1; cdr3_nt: TGCAGCGTTGAAGGGACTAGCGGGGATACGCAGTATTTT; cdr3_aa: CSVEGTSGDTQYF
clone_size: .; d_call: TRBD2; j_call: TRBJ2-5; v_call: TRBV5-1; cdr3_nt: TGCGCCAGCACAGAGACTAGCGGCCAAGAGACCCAGTACTTC; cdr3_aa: CASTETSGQETQYF
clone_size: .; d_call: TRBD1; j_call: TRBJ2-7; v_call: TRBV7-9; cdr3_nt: TGTGCCAGCAGCTTCCCGGGACAGACTCGCGAGCAGTACTTC; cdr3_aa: CASSFPGQTREQYF
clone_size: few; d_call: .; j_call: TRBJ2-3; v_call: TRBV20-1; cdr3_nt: TGCAGTGCTACCGTGTTAGCCGGGCGCACAGATACGCAGTATTTT; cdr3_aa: CSATVLAGRTDTQYF
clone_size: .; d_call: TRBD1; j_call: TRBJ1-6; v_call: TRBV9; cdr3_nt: TGTGCCAGCAGCGCCTCGACAGGGTACAATTCACCCCTCCACTTT; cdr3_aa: CASSASTGYNSPLHF
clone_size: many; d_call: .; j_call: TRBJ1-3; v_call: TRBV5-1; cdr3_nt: TGCGCCAGCAGCTTGGACGGAAACACCATATATTTT; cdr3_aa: CASSLDGNTIYF
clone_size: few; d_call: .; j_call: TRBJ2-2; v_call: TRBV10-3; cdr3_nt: TGTGCCATCAGTGAGTCGGGAACCGGGGAGCTGTTTTTT; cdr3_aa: CAISESGTGELFF
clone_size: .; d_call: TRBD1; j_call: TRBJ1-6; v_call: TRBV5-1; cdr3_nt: TGCGCCAGCAGCGTGGGACAGGGGGCCGCACCCCTCCACTTT; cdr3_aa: CASSVGQGAAPLHF
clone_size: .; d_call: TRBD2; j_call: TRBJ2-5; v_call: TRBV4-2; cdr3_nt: TGTGCCAGCAGCCAAGAGGTTCTGGCGGGGGGGCGCCCATATACGACCCAGTACTTC; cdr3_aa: CASSQEVLAGGRPYTTQYF
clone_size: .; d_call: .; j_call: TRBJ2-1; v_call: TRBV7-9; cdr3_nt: TGTGCCAGCAGCTTAGCTACTATCTTAAGCATTGAGCAGTTCTTC; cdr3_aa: CASSLATILSIEQFF
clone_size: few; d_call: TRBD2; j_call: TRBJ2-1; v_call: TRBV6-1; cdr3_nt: TGTGCCAGCACACTGGCGGGAGGGCAGAATGAGCAGTTCTTC; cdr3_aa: CASTLAGGQNEQFF
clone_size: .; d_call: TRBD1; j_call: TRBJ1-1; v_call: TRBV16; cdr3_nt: TGTGCCAGCAGCCAGGGTGACAGGGGAAGGACTGAAGCTTTCTTT; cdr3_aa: CASSQGDRGRTEAFF
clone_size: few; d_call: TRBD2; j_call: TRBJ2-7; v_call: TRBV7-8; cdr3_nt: TGTGCCAGCAGCTCCCGGGACTACAAGACCTACGAGCAGTACTTC; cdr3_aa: CASSSRDYKTYEQYF
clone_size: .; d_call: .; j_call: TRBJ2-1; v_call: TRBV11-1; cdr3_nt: TGTGCCAGCAGCTTAGAGGGGATGCGGGTAGCGGAGAGCTCCTACAATGAGCAGTTCTTC; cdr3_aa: CASSLEGMRVAESSYNEQFF
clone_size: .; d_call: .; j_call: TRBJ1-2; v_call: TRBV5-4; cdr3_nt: TGTGCCAGCAGCTTGAACCAAGGGTCAGGTGGCTACACCTTC; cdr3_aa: CASSLNQGSGGYTF
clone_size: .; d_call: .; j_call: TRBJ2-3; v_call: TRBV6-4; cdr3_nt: .; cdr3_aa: CASSAVAGGTDTQYF
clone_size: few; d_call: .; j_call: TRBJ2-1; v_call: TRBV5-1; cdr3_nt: TGCGCCAGCAGCTTGAGTGAAGTTTCTGAGCAGTTCTTC; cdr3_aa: CASSLSEVSEQFF
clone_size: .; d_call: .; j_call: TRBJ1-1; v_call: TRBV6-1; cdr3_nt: TGTGCCAGCAGTATTGGCTGGAACACTGAAGCTTTCTTT; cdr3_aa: CASSIGWNTEAFF
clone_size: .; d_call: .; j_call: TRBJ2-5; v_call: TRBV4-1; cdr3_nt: TGCGCCAGCAGCCAGCCCACTAGGGGGAGCCAAGAGACCCAGTACTTC; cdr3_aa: CASSQPTRGSQETQYF
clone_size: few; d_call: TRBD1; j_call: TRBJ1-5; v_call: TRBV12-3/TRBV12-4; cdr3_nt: TGTGCCAGCAGTGCGATTCGGGGACAGGGACAGCCCCAGCATTTT; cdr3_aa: CASSAIRGQGQPQHF
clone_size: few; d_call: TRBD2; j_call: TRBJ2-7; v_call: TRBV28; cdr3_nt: TGTGCCAGCAGGTCACTAGCGGGAGGATCCTACGAGCAGTACTTC; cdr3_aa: CASRSLAGGSYEQYF